The 13 T cell receptor beta chains given below trace back to one sample, sequenced in a study of blood T cell repertoires in COVID-19. TCRdb's table, derived via immunoSEQ multiplex PCR, lists solely in-frame clones and lacks some. The sample includes about 220,000 clones, under 90% seen only once; the top ten take approximately 3.6%. Input material: PBMCs or T cells enriched from blood (not recorded which). Every receptor here comes from a woman aged 55-70 years who had recovered from COVID-19.

V gene TRBV11-2 combines with J gene TRBJ2-2, with D possibly being TRBD2 (5 bases). Germline V CDR1 and CDR2: SGHAT, FQNNGV. The V end lost 5 bases, the J end lost 6 bases, and 13 bases lay between the germline ends. This CDR3 contains 14 residues. CDR3 sequence: CASSGLQRAGELFF. In DNA, the CDR3 is TGTGCCAGCAGCGGACTTCAGAGGGCCGGGGAGCTGTTTTTT.

The rearrangement uses TRBV27 and TRBJ2-2, with 10 bases fitting TRBD1. Trimming removed 6 bases from V and 6 bases from J; junction bases left unmatched: 7. The CDR3 has 15 amino acids. Germline-derived CDR1 and CDR2 are MNHEY and SMNVEV (reference sequence). CDR3 bases: TGTGCCAGCAGGGCCCGGGACAGGGGACCCGGGGAGCTGTTTTTT. It yields the protein CASRARDRGPGELFF.

The genes are TRBV16 and TRBJ2-3, with 12 nucleotides matching TRBD2. CDR3 size: 15 residues. V gave up 4 bases and J gave up 5 bases; unmatched junction bases: 4. Germline CDR1 reads KGHSY; CDR2 reads FQNENV. Here the CDR3 reads CASSPGLAGRDTQYF. In DNA, the CDR3 is TGTGCCAGCAGCCCGGGACTAGCGGGTCGAGATACGCAGTATTTT. Together with reference TRBV16 and TRBJ2-3, the CDR3 gives the full variable domain: GEEVAQTPKHLVRGEGQKAKLYCAPIKGHSYVFWYQQVLKNEFKFLISFQNENVFDETGMPKERFSAKCLPNSPCSLEIQATKLEDSAVYFCASSPGLAGRDTQYFGPGTRLTVL.

This chain links TRBV10-2 with TRBJ2-1, with 7 nucleotides matching TRBD2. This CDR3 comprises 16 residues. J gave up 3 bases and V 2 bases, and 7 bases lay outside the gene matches. Looked up from germline, CDR1 is WSHSY and CDR2 is SAAADI. CDR3 protein: CASSEALAANYNEQFF. For the CDR3, the DNA is TGCGCCAGCAGTGAGGCCCTAGCGGCCAACTACAATGAGCAGTTCTTC.

V is TRBV4-2 and J is TRBJ1-6; D perhaps matches TRBD1 (5 bases). The ends were cut back, 2 bases at V and 0 bases at J, with 20 bases in the middle. The CDR3 sequence is 20 residues long. Germline lookup yields CDR1 LGHNA and CDR2 YNFKEQ. In DNA, the CDR3 is TGTGCCAGCAGCCAAACCCCGCTTGGGACTGCCAGCTCCTATAATTCACCCCTCCACTTT. It is translated as CASSQTPLGTASSYNSPLHF.

This rearrangement joins TRBV6-1 to TRBJ1-2; TRBD1 matches 8 bases. Trimming cost V 4 bases and J 5 bases; bases outside gene matches: 12. Germline values: CDR1 MNHNS, CDR2 SASEGT. This CDR3 contains 16 residues. CDR3 DNA: TGTGCCAGCAGTGCAGGACAGGGTAGTCCTTGGTATGGCTACACCTTC. This gives the protein CASSAGQGSPWYGYTF.

The V gene is TRBV5-1, the J gene TRBJ2-2; 8 bases agree with TRBD2. CDR3 size: 16 residues. Losses at the gene ends were 0 bases for V and 6 bases for J; bases not matched to a gene: 7. CDR1 is SGHRS and CDR2 is YFSETQ in the germline V gene. Written as DNA, the CDR3 is TGCGCCAGCAGCTTGGCGGGACTAGGGCTACCCGGGGAGCTGTTTTTT. As protein: CASSLAGLGLPGELFF.

V is TRBV11-2 and J is TRBJ2-1; 8 positions agree with TRBD2. Germline CDR1 SGHAT, CDR2 FQNNGV. J was trimmed by 4 bases and V by 1 base; bases with no gene match: 6. CDR3 size: 16 residues. Here the CDR3 DNA reads TGTGCCAGCAGCTTAGTAGGCGGGGGGAATTACAATGAGCAGTTCTTC. Protein: CASSLVGGGNYNEQFF.

The chain is built from TRBV4-3 and TRBJ2-7, with 9 positions matching TRBD1. V lost 0 bases to trimming and J lost 3 bases; unmatched junction nucleotides: 3. Germline assignment: CDR1 LGHNA and CDR2 YSLEER. The CDR3 length is 15 residues. The CDR3 nucleotides are TGCGCCAGCAGCCAAGATCAGGGACAGGGCTACGAGCAGTACTTC. It specifies CASSQDQGQGYEQYF.

This clone was seen just once. The chain uses TRBV4-1 and TRBJ2-7; D is possibly TRBD1 (5 bases). The CDR3 covers 15 residues. V was clipped by 4 bases and J by 3 bases, with 16 bases between them. CDR1 MGHRA and CDR2 YSYEKL come from the germline V gene. The CDR3: CASSPDSVRIYEQYF. The CDR3 DNA follows: TGCGCCAGCAGCCCCGACAGCGTCAGGATCTACGAGCAGTACTTC.

The V gene is TRBV2, the J gene TRBJ1-2, with TRBD1 as a possible D gene (6 bases). CDR3 length: 14 amino acids. Between the trimmed V and J ends, which lost 4 bases and 4 bases, there was a span of 13 bases. Germline V gives CDR1 SNHLY, CDR2 FYNNEI. The CDR3 bases are TGTGCCAGCAGTGGGGGGCCTAACGGCTATGGCTACACCTTC. Amino acid sequence: CASSGGPNGYGYTF.

This clone was counted between two and nine times. The V call is TRBV2, the J call TRBJ1-5; weak D call: TRBD1 (5 bases). The germline V gene has CDR1 SNHLY and CDR2 FYNNEI. Trimming took 6 bases from V and 2 from J, leaving 14 bases between them. The CDR3 has 15 amino acids. CDR3 amino acids: CASSDDSRGNQPQHF. As DNA, the CDR3 is TGTGCCAGCAGCGACGACAGCCGCGGCAATCAGCCCCAGCATTTT.

The chain combines TRBV3-1 (or the pseudogene TRBV3-2) with TRBJ1-2, with a possible D match to TRBD1 (5 bases). The CDR3 is made up of 15 amino acids. Germline V gene lookup returns CDR1 LGHDT and CDR2 YNNKEL (reference sequence). The V gene lost 0 bases and the J gene lost 1 base, with 9 bases spanning the gap. The CDR3 DNA reads TGTGCCAGCAGCCAAGAGGGACTGGTTAACTATGGCTACACCTTC. Its protein product is CASSQEGLVNYGYTF.